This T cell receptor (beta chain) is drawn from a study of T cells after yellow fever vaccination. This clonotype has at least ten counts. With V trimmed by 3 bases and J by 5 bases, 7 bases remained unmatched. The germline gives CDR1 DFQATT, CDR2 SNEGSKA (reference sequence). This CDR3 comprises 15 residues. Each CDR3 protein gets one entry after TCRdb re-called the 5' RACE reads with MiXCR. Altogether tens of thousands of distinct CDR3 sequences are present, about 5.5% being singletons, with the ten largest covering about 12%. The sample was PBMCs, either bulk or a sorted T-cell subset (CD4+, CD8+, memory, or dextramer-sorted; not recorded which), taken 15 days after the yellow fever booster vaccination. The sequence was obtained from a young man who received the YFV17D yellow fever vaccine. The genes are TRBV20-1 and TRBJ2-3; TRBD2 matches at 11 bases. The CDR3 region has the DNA TGCAGTGCTAGGGAGACTAGCGGGAACGAAGATACGCAGTATTTT. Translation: CSARETSGNEDTQYF.